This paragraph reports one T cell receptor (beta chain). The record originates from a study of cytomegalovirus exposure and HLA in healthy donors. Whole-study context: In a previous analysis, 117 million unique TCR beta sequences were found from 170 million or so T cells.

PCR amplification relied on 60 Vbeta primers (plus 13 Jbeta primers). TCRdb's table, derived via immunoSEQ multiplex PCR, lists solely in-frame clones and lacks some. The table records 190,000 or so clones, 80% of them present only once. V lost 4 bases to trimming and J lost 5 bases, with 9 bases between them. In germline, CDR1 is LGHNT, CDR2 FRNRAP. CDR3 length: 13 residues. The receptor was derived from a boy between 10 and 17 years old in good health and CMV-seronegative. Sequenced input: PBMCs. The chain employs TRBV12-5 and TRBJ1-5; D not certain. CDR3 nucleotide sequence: TGTGCTAGTGGTTCCACCGGGGATCAGCCCCAGCATTTT. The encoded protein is CASGSTGDQPQHF.